This TCR beta chain was identified during a study of OX40 agonist ivuxolimab in advanced cancers. Study in general: Aged roughly 23 to 79 with a mean of about 63 years, they were 82.7% male.

Comment on this clone: Its antigen is still unknown.

Repertoires were generated with immunoSEQ multiplex PCR, while TCRdb's copy carries only in-frame clones and drops some. The sample holds just under 75,000 clones, 92% seen once. Study results and caveats: Among the lowest levels of clonal expansion were found in partial responders at 0.1-3.0 mg/kg. The authors also found low normalized T-cell clonal expansion in some nonresponders.

The V end was cut by 3 bases, the J end by 2 bases, with 10 bases between. The CDR3 is made up of 14 amino acids. Germline CDR1 reads MDHEN; CDR2 reads SYDVKM. The chain recombines TRBV28 with TRBJ1-1; TRBD1 is a possible D gene (5 bases). Sample: CD4+ or CD8+ T cells sorted from blood, taken in a trial of the OX40 agonist ivuxolimab. This sequence originates from an adult with an advanced solid tumor such as melanoma, head and neck, liver or kidney cancer. In DNA, the CDR3 is TGTGCCAGCAGTTTGGCGGGGGTTAACACTGAAGCTTTCTTT. Translating it yields CASSLAGVNTEAFF.